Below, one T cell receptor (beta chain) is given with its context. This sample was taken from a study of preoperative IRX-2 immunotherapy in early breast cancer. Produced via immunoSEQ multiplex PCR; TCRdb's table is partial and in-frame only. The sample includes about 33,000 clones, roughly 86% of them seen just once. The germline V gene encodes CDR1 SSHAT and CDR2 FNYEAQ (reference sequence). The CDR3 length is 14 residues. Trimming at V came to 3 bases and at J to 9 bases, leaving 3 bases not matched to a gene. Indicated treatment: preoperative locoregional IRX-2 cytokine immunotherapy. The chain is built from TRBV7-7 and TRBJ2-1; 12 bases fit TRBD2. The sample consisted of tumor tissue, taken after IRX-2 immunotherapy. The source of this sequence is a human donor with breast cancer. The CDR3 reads CASSLTGLAGEQFF. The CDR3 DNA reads TGTGCCAGCAGCTTGACGGGACTAGCGGGTGAGCAGTTCTTC.